This T cell receptor beta chain was sequenced during a study of beta chain features in type 1 diabetes. This clone appeared many times. Of the isolated RNA, all was reverse transcribed, and so the sequenced material was expressed TCRB transcripts. Sequencing used immunoSEQ multiplex PCR; TCRdb keeps in-frame clones, though not all of them. Of about 220,000 clones in the sample, approximately 10% were seen once. The germline V and J ends were trimmed by 8 bases and 4 bases, with 18 bases remaining between them. The CDR3 totals 15 residues. CDR1 and CDR2 (germline): ENHRY, SYGVKD. The sample comprised central memory CD4+ T cells from blood. The receptor was isolated from a man aged 18 to 29 in good health. This chain uses TRBV10-3 with TRBJ2-1; tentatively, D is TRBD1 or TRBD2 (5 bases each). CDR3 nucleotide sequence: TGTGCCATCGCCCCGGGACCAGACGAGTACAATGAGCAGTTCTTC. Translated, it gives CAIAPGPDEYNEQFF.